Sequencing of this T cell receptor (beta chain) was carried out in a study of cytomegalovirus exposure and HLA in healthy donors (dated by TCRdb to 2016 to 2017). Regarding the research as a whole: According to a later analysis, the roughly 120 validation repertoires were produced on the same platform as the approximately 690 repertoires of the first cohort. The aim of the study was to test whether cataloging public T cell receptors could identify signatures of past pathogen exposure. A separate validation cohort of 100 to 150 different subjects was used in addition to the approximately 640-subject first cohort. To predict cytomegalovirus infection status, the study brought together high-throughput TCR immunosequencing, statistical association of individual TCRs with disease status, and machine learning.

Trimmed from V: 4 bases; trimmed from J: 2 bases; junction bases lacking a gene match: 5. In the germline V gene, CDR1 corresponds to LGHNA and CDR2 to YSLEER. The CDR3 spans 15 residues, from the cysteine through the phenylalanine. Of all the DNA, just the CDR3 is kept, 45 bases in frame from base 1. The library was built by means of the immunoSEQ multiplex PCR assay. Processing in the source paper ran as follows. A statistical classification framework was built to diagnose cytomegalovirus status from the catalog of TCR beta chain sequences. TCRdb mirrors the immuneACCESS table, restricted to in-frame sequences. Some clones are absent from its copies; in checked studies, under half trace to an unresolved V gene, and the reason for the others is unknown. V and J calls and clone size are as listed in that table; D and trimming were resolved from the DNA. This sample has approximately 160,000 clones in its table, and less than 95% of those were observed once. Jointly, the top ten make up around 2.7% of the sample.

The donors belonged to the validation cohort of about 120 subjects, which was separate from the approximately 660-subject first cohort. Beyond this particular receptor, the publication reports: A later analysis found that TCRs clustered in the first cohort also tended to co-occur in the roughly 120 validation repertoires, with about 94% of cluster scores above 0. A few of the identified cytomegalovirus-associated TCR beta chains were confirmed in vitro to be specific for cytomegalovirus antigens. All 120 repertoires were used to score co-occurrence in the validation cohort in a later analysis, because that analysis had no HLA typing for the cohort. According to the authors, the approach could potentially be generalized to other disease states and immunological phenotypes. The study listed over 150 TCR beta chains as associated with cytomegalovirus. Most TCR sequences were observed very rarely across donors, whereas some public TCRs were present in many individuals. Cytomegalovirus status was reported to be diagnosed by the classifier with high specificity and sensitivity in both the original and validation cohorts.

In regard to this clone: No antigen is known for it. No much larger clonotype is one base removed from it; base qualities were not supplied.

Sequencing was carried out using PBMCs. This clonotype was obtained from a woman younger than 35 in good health and CMV-seropositive. The chain was built from TRBV4-3 and TRBJ2-1; 7 nucleotides in the junction match TRBD2. The CDR3 here reads CASSLGLGPYNEQFF. The DNA sequence is TGCGCCAGCAGCCTTGGACTAGGTCCCTACAATGAGCAGTTCTTC.